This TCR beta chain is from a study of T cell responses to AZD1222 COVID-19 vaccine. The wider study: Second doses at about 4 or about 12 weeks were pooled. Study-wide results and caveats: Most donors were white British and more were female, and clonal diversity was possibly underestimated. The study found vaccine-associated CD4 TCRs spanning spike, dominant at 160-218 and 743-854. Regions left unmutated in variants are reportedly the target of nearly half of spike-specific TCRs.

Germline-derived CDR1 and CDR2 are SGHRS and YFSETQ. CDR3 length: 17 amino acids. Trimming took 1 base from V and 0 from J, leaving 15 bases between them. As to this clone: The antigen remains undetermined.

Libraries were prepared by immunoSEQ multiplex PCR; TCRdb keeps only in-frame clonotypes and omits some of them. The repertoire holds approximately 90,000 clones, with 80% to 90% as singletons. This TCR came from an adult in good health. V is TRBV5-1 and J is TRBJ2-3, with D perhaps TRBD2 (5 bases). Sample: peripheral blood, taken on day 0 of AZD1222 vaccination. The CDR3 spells CASSLSQTSTSTDTQYF. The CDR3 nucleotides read TGCGCCAGCAGCTTGTCCCAAACTAGTACTAGCACAGATACGCAGTATTTT.